Listed below are T cell receptor beta chains from one sample, sequenced in a study of early T cells in non-severe SARS-CoV-2 infection. MiXCR was run by TCRdb on the 5' RACE reads, yielding one entry per CDR3 protein. In the table there are about 66,000 distinct CDR3 sequences, roughly 9.1% of which are singletons. Sequenced: whole blood. These receptors were taken from an adult who was a healthcare worker with PCR-confirmed SARS-CoV-2 infection or an uninfected control (not recorded which). Each CDR3 is given with its conserved first and last residue. Each record gives: clone size, J gene, D gene, V gene, CDR3 DNA, CDR3 protein. D genes are given only for firm matches. Some rows mark clone size as missing; the rest say once, few, many or name a class of expanded clone.

few	TRBJ2-1	NA	TRBV12-3/TRBV12-4	TGTGCCAGCAGTTTTTGGTCCCACAATGAGCAGTTCTTC	CASSFWSHNEQFF
many	TRBJ2-3	NA	TRBV7-9	TGTGCCAGCAGCCCAGAAGATTTTACAGATACGCAGTATTTT	CASSPEDFTDTQYF
few	TRBJ2-1	NA	TRBV10-2	TGCGCCAGCAGCGGGACTTACAATGAGCAGTTCTTC	CASSGTYNEQFF
NA	TRBJ2-5	NA	TRBV10-3	TGTGCCATCAGTGGGACGGGTGAAGAGACCCAGTACTTC	CAISGTGEETQYF
many	TRBJ2-7	TRBD2	TRBV29-1	TGCAGCGTATTACTAGCGGTAACCTACGAGCAGTACTTC	CSVLLAVTYEQYF
few	TRBJ2-3	NA	TRBV29-1	TGCAGCGTTGGGGTTAGCACAGATACGCAGTATTTT	CSVGVSTDTQYF
NA	TRBJ2-1	TRBD2	TRBV7-2	TGTGCCAGCAGCGCCGGGGGGGCGTATTACAATGAGCAGTTCTTC	CASSAGGAYYNEQFF
few	TRBJ2-5	NA	TRBV18	TGTGCCAGCTCACCACCGAGACGAGAGACCCAGTACTTC	CASSPPRRETQYF
NA	TRBJ1-1	NA	TRBV4-1	TGCGCCAGCAGCCGAGGGCAGACAGGTGGGACGGACACTGAAGCTTTCTTT	CASSRGQTGGTDTEAFF
few	TRBJ2-7	NA	TRBV5-4	TGTGCCAGCAGCTTGCTGGGCAGGGGCGAGCAGTACTTC	CASSLLGRGEQYF
NA	TRBJ2-3	NA	TRBV12-3/TRBV12-4	TGTGCCAGCAGTTTACAGGCGCTCGTCACAGATACGCAGTATTTT	CASSLQALVTDTQYF
few	TRBJ2-5	NA	TRBV28	TGTGCCAGCAGTACCAGGGGGACCCAGTACTTC	CASSTRGTQYF
NA	TRBJ2-3	TRBD2	TRBV4-3	TGCGCCAGCAGCCAACGACTAGCGGGGACAGATACGCAGTATTTT	CASSQRLAGTDTQYF
many	TRBJ2-1	NA	TRBV28	TGTGCCAGCCGAAAAGGAAATGAGCAGTTCTTC	CASRKGNEQFF
few	TRBJ1-6	NA	TRBV7-2	TGTGCCAGCAGCTCCGGAGGGAACGCGGTCGGATCACCCCTCCACTTT	CASSSGGNAVGSPLHF
medium-sized	TRBJ1-2	TRBD1	TRBV5-8	TGTGCCAGCAGCTTGGACAGGGGCGCAGGAGGCTACACCTTC	CASSLDRGAGGYTF
many	TRBJ1-6	NA	TRBV27	TGTGCCAGCAAGATTTACAGGGATTCACCCCTCCACTTT	CASKIYRDSPLHF
many	TRBJ2-5	NA	TRBV19	TGTGCCAGTAGTATTCCGGGAGTCAGGCAAGAGACCCAGTACTTC	CASSIPGVRQETQYF